This T cell receptor beta chain appears in the sequencing data of a study of blood T cell repertoires in COVID-19. As for the study in general: From the United States, Italy and Spain came samples of acute and convalescent COVID-19. T cells, B-cell-depleted T cells, or PBMCs supplied cDNA or gDNA.

In the original workflow: Amplification of reference gene primers provided the estimated nucleated cell counts. Profiling relied on immunoSEQ multiplex PCR, and the TCRdb table lists in-frame clones only, not all of them. V, J and clone size derive from that table, while D and trimming were established from the DNA sequence. The sample holds 100,000 or so clones, approximately 86% seen once. This CDR3 spans 15 amino acids. The V gene's germline CDR1 is SGHVS and CDR2 FQNEAQ. V dropped 5 bases and J dropped 1; count of bases not matched to a gene: 6. V and J are TRBV7-8 and TRBJ1-1; 8 positions match TRBD1. The sample was peripheral blood. The receptor comes from a man aged 70 or older with active or convalescent COVID-19. The CDR3 spells CASSRAGTGNTEAFF. The CDR3, as DNA: TGTGCCAGCAGCCGGGCCGGGACAGGGAACACTGAAGCTTTCTTT.